The subject of this entry is one T cell receptor beta chain. Its antigen has not been determined. Base qualities were left out, and no much larger clone turns up one base away. Donors were healthy HIV-negative adults with no recently reported acute infections or vaccinations. Every donor was a Caucasian adult living in Nashville, Tennessee, USA. In the unsorted samples, some 100 million PBMCs were counted, and genomic DNA was extracted using the QIAamp DNA Blood Mini kit. Blood was collected by leukapheresis, and PBMCs were isolated by Ficoll-Histopaque density gradient centrifugation and then cryopreserved in liquid nitrogen vapor phase. These data come from a study of shared clonotypes between healthy human individuals (dated by TCRdb to 2018 to 2020). In the study overall: The cohort comprised two women and a few men aged 18 to 49 years. To estimate repertoire size and how much clonotype sharing occurs between individuals, the study deeply sequenced the blood TCR repertoires of roughly 5 healthy adults. Different laboratories and diverse techniques were used to prepare libraries and sequence TCR repertoires, to increase sequencing depth and limit assay-specific biases. Between about 0.85 and 8.9 billion PBMCs per donor were obtained by leukapheresis.

TCR CDR3 regions were amplified from genomic DNA by multiplex PCR using the deep immunoSEQ assay. Genomic DNA extracted from each cell subset was distributed evenly over all wells of several immunoSEQ 96-well plates, and each plate served as one replicate. For unsorted PBMC, each replicate PCR was loaded with approximately 0.3 ug genomic DNA, equivalent to tens of thousands of T cell genomes. Genomic DNA from unsorted PBMC was sequenced over ten immunoSEQ deep assay plates. Purified libraries were measured with a Qubit 3.0 fluorometer, size-checked on a Bioanalyzer 2100, and measured again with the KAPA Library Quantification kit. Each immunoSEQ 96-well plate was sequenced on its own single-read 150-cycle Illumina NextSeq 550 flow cell. Under the source paper's analysis protocol: The immunoSEQ output contained only junctional sequences without quality scores, so filtering could not match that applied to full-length reads. Sequences were annotated with PyIR, a Python wrapper for IgBLAST v1.9, and V/J genes and CDR3 were assigned using IMGT germline references. Reads were filtered out if the reads had weak V/J assignments (E-value above 1e-6), no CDR3, stop codons, out-of-frame junctions, or ambiguous translated residues. V3J clonotypes were defined as sequences sharing the same inferred V gene, J gene, and CDR3 amino acid sequence. Percentage overlap between repertoires was calculated by dividing the number of shared unique clonotypes by the size of the smaller repertoire. Richness of each repertoire was evaluated using RTK rarefaction, the Chao1 estimator, and Recon v2.1 estimates of unobserved clonotypes. TCRdb took this table from immuneACCESS and kept in-frame rearrangements with V and J called. Such tables lack part of the clones; where checked against another copy, unresolved V genes explain under half of the gap, and the rest is unexplained. V, J and clone size reflect that table, while D and trimming were determined from the DNA. The sample profile shows roughly 490,000 clones; around three quarters of them were found once. Of the sample, approximately 12% falls within the top ten clones.

The paper's findings and limits, for the study overall: Pairwise subsampling indicated that sequencing depth was expected to affect the degree of clonotype sharing among donors. The small number of donors limited the genetic and exposure-history diversity represented. Sampling was limited to blood, and TCR repertoires in tissue likely differ from TCR repertoires in blood.

Reading from cysteine to phenylalanine, the CDR3 counts 15 amino acids. The entry retains the CDR3 DNA only, 45 bases that are in frame from base 1. After removal of 6 bases from V and 1 base from J, the junction retains 6 bases not matched to a gene. The CDR1 and CDR2 encoded by the germline V gene are MNHEY and SVGAGI. This sequence originates from a woman aged 40 to 55 in good health. Some clones in this sample may be carry-over from other donors' samples. The sample comprised PBMCs. The chain uses TRBV6-5 and TRBJ2-7; 10 bases in the middle match TRBD2. At the DNA level, the sequence is TGTGCCAGCAGCGGCACTAGCGGGAATTCCTACGAGCAGTACTTC. It translates to CASSGTSGNSYEQYF.